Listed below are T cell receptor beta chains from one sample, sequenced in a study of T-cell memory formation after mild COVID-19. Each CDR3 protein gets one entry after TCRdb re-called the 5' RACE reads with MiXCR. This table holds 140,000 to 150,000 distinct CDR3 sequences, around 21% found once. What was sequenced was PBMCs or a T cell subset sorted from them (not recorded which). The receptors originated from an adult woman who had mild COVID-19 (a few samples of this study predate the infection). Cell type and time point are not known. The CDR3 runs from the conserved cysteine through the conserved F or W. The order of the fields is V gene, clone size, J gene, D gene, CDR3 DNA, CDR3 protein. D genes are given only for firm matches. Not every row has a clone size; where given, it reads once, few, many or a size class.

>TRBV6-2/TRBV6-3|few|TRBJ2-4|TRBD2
TGTGCCACAGGGGGTAGCGGGAGTGTCGCCAAAAACATTCAGTACTTC
CATGGSGSVAKNIQYF
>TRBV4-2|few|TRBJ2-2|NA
TGTGCCAGCAGCCCCTCGTGGCGGGAGAACACCGGGGAGCTGTTTTTT
CASSPSWRENTGELFF
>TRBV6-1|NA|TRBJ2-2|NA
TGTGCCAGCAGCCCCTCCCTCACCGGGGAGCTGTTTTTT
CASSPSLTGELFF
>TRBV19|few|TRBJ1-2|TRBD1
TGTGCCAGTAGGGAAACAGGGGGCGTTGGCTATGGCTACACCTTC
CASRETGGVGYGYTF
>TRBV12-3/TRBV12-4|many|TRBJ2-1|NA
TGTGCCAGCAGTCCAGGGAATGAGCAGTTCTTC
CASSPGNEQFF
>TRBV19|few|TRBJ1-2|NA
TGTGCCAGTAGTGGGGACGGCGGGCGTGGCTACACCTTC
CASSGDGGRGYTF
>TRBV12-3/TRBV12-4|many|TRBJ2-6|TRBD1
TGTGCCAGCAGTCGGACAGGGGAGGCCGGGGCCAACGTCCTGACTTTC
CASSRTGEAGANVLTF
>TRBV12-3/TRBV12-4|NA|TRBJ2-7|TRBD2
TGTGCCAGCAGCCTCAGCGGGGGGGCAGGAGAGCAGTACTTC
CASSLSGGAGEQYF
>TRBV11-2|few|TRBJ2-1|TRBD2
TGTGCCAGCAGCCTTTGGGGGTCTAGCGGGAACAATGAGCAGTTCTTC
CASSLWGSSGNNEQFF
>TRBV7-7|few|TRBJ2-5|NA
TGTGCTAGCAGCTCCCAGAGCTTGGGTCGGACCCAGTACTTC
CASSSQSLGRTQYF
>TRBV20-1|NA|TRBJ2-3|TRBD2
TGCAGTGCTAGAGACCCGGGGACTAGCGGGACCACAGATACGCAGTATTTT
CSARDPGTSGTTDTQYF
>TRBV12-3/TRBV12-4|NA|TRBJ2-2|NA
TGTGCCAGCAGTATGAAATCTTGGACCGGGGAGCTGTTTTTT
CASSMKSWTGELFF
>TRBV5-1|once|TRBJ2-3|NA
TGCGCCAGCAGCCCTGGTGTCGTTTACACAGATACGCAGTATTTT
CASSPGVVYTDTQYF
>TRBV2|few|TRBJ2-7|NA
TGTGCCAGCAGTGAAGGGACATTCTCCTACGAGCAGTACTTC
CASSEGTFSYEQYF
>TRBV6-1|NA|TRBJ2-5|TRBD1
TGTGCCAGCAGTATTACAGGGGTGGCGACCCAGTACTTC
CASSITGVATQYF
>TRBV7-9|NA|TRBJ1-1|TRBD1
TGTGCCAGCAGTGTGGGACAGGGGGTGGCTGAAGCTTTCTTT
CASSVGQGVAEAFF
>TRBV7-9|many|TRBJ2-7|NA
TGTGCCAGCAGCCCAAAGGGCCCCTACGAGCAGTACTTC
CASSPKGPYEQYF
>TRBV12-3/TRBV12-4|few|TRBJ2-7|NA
TGTGCCAGCAGTGAGCAGACCGTAAACTACGAGCAGTACTTC
CASSEQTVNYEQYF
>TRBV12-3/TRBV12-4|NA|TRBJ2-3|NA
TGTGCCAGCAGTCCCGGCAGGGGAAGCACAGATACGCAGTATTTT
CASSPGRGSTDTQYF
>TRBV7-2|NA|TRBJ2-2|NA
TGTGCCAGCAGCTCGGACCTCGGGGAGCTGTTTTTT
CASSSDLGELFF
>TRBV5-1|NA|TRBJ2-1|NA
TGCGCCAGCCGATCGGTCGATGAGCAGTTCTTC
CASRSVDEQFF
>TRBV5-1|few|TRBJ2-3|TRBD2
TGCGCCAGCAGCTCTTTAGCGGGGGGAGTAGATACGCAGTATTTT
CASSSLAGGVDTQYF
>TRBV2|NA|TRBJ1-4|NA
TGTGCCAGCAGGCCCGGACAGAATAATGAAAAACTGTTTTTT
CASRPGQNNEKLFF
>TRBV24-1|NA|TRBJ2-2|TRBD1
TGTGCCACCAGTGATCTGGACAGGCGCAACGGGGAGCTGTTTTTT
CATSDLDRRNGELFF
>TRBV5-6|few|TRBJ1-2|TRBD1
TGTGCCAGCAGCTTCGACAGGGTTGGTTCGAATGGCTACACCTTC
CASSFDRVGSNGYTF
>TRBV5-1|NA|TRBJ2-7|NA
TGCGCCAGCAGCAACCCGAGGGGGTCTAGCCTCGGCGAGCAGTACTTC
CASSNPRGSSLGEQYF
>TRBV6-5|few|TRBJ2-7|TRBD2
TGTGCCAGCAGTTATTTTAGAGGGGCTAGCGGGAGGAGCTACGAGCAGTACTTC
CASSYFRGASGRSYEQYF